This T cell receptor (beta chain) derives from a study of cytomegalovirus exposure and HLA in healthy donors. This clone has a handful of counts. Germline CDR1 reads LNHDA; CDR2 reads SQIVND (reference sequence). With V trimmed by 3 bases and J by 8 bases, 16 bases remained unmatched. This CDR3 is 17 amino acids long. The PCR used 60 Vbeta and 13 Jbeta primers. Sequenced by immunoSEQ multiplex PCR; TCRdb stores in-frame clones only, minus some. The sample carries 90,000 to 150,000 clones, over 8.5% recorded once. The chain couples TRBV19 to TRBJ1-2, with 9 bases matching TRBD1. The sequencing sample was made of PBMCs. The clonotype comes from a woman aged 40 to 50 in good health and CMV-seropositive. CDR3 in amino acids: CASSIRPTGGLDRGYTF. The CDR3 DNA is TGTGCCAGTAGTATCAGGCCGACAGGGGGTCTGGACAGGGGCTACACCTTC.